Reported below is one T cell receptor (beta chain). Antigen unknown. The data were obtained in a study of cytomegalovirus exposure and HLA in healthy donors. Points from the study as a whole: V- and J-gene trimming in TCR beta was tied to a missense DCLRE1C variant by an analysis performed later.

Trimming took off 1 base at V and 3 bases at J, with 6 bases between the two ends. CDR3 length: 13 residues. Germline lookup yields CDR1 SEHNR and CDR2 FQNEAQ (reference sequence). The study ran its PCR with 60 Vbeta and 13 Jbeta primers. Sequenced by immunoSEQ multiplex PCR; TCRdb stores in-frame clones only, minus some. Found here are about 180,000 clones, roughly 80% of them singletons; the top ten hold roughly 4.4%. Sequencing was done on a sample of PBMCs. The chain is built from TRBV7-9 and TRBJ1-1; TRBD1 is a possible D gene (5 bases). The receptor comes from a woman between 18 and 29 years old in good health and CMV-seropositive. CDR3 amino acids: CASSLEGDTEAFF. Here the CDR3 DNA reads TGTGCCAGCAGCTTAGAAGGGGACACTGAAGCTTTCTTT.